This entry concerns a single T cell receptor (beta chain). Its antigen is unidentified. This CDR3 contains 15 residues. V shed 1 base and J 7 bases; nucleotides not matched to a gene: 4. Germline CDR1 SEHNR, CDR2 FQNEAQ (reference sequence). Only in-frame clones appear in the TCRdb table, and some are missing; sequencing was by immunoSEQ multiplex PCR. The repertoire holds roughly 64,000 clones, with more than 75% as singletons. Mixed chimerism was transient after nonmyeloablative marrow transplants from related graft donors. CD4+CD25+CD127- Tregs, CD4+CD25- non-Tregs, CD4 and CD8 cells were sorted. This sample was included in a study of Tregs in tolerant kidney transplant recipients. General study findings and limits: The most relevant donor-specific Treg TCRbeta repertoire apparently came from expansion with activated donor B cells. Tolerant patients' donor-specific Tregs expanded beyond overall Tregs, suggesting antigen-driven growth.

The TCR originated in a human patient who received a combined kidney and bone marrow transplant. Some of the T cells may derive from the graft donor. The specimen was CD4+ T cells from blood (PBMCs), collected 6 months after the transplant. The J gene is TRBJ1-2, the V gene TRBV7-9; 12 nucleotides line up with TRBD1. For the CDR3, the DNA is TGTGCCAGCAGCTTAGTTGGGACAGGGGGCTCTGGCTACACCTTC. Its translation is CASSLVGTGGSGYTF.